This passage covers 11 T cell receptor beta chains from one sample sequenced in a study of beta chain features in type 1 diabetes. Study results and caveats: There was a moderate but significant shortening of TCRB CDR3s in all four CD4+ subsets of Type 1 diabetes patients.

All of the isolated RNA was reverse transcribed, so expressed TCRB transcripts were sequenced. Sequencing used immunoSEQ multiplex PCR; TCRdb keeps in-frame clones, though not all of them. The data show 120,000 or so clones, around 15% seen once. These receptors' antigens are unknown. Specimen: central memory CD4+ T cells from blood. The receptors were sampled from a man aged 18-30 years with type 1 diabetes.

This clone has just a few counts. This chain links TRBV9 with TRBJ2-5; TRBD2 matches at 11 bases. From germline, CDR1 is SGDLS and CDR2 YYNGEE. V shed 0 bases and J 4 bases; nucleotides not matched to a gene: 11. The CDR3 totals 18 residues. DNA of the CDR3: TGTGCCAGCAGCGTAGCGATAGCGGGAGGGACATCGGGAGAGACCCAGTACTTC. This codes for CASSVAIAGGTSGETQYF.

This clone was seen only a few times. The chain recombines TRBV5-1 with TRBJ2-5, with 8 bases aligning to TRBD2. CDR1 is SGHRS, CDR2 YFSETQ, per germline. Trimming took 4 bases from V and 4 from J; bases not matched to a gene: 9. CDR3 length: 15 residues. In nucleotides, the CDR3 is TGCGCCAGCAGCCGGACTAGCCTGCCGGGAGAGACCCAGTACTTC. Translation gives CASSRTSLPGETQYF.

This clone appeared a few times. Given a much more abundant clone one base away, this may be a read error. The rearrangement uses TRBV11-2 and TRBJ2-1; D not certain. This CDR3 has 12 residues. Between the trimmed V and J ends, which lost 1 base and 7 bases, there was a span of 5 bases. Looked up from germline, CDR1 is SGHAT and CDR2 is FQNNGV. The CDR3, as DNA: TGTGCCAGCAGCTTAGCCGCGAATGAGCAGTTCTTC. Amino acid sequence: CASSLAANEQFF.

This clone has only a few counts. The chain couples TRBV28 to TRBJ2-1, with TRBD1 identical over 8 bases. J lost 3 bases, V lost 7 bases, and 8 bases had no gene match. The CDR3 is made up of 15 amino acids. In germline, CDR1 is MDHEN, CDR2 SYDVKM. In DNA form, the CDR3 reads TGTGCCAGCATCAAGGACAGGGCGGGCTACAATGAGCAGTTCTTC. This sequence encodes CASIKDRAGYNEQFF.

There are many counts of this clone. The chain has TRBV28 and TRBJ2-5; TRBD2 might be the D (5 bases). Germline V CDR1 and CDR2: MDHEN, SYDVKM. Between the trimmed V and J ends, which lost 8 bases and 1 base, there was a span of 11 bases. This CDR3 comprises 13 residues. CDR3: CASHPRGQETQYF. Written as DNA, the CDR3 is TGTGCCAGCCATCCCCGGGGCCAAGAGACCCAGTACTTC.

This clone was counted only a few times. For the CDR3, the DNA is TGTGCCAGCTCACCGGGGACTAGCGGGAGAGGGCCCTACAATGAGCAGTTCTTC. This sequence encodes CASSPGTSGRGPYNEQFF. The chain employs TRBV18 and TRBJ2-1; 14 bases are shared with TRBD2. In germline, CDR1 is KGHSH, CDR2 LQKENI. CDR3 length: 18 amino acids. V shed 3 bases and J 2 bases; nucleotides not matched to a gene: 6.

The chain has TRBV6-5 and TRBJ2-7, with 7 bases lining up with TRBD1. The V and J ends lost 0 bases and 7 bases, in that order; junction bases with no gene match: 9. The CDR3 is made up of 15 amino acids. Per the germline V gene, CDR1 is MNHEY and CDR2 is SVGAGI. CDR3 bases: TGTGCCAGCAGTTACTCGAGGCAGGGGGATTTTGAGCAGTACTTC. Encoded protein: CASSYSRQGDFEQYF.

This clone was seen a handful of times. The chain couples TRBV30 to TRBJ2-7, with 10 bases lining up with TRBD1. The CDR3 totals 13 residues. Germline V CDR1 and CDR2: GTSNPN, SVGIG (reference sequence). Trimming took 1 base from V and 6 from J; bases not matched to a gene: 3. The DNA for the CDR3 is TGTGCCTGGAGTGGACAGGGGGCCACCGAGCAGTACTTC. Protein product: CAWSGQGATEQYF.

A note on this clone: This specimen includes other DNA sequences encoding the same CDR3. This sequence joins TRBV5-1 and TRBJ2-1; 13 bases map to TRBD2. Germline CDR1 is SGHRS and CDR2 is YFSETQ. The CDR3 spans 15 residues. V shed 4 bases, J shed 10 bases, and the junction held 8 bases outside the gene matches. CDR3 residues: CASSPGLAGVDEQFF. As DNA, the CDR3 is TGCGCCAGCAGCCCAGGACTAGCGGGAGTGGACGAGCAGTTCTTC.

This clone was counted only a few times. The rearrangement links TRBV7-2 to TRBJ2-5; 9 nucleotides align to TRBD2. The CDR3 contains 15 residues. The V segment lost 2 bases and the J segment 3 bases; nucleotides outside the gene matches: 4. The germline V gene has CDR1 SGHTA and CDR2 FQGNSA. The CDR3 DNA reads TGTGCCAGCAGCTTACGCCTAGCGGGAAAAGAGACCCAGTACTTC. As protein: CASSLRLAGKETQYF.

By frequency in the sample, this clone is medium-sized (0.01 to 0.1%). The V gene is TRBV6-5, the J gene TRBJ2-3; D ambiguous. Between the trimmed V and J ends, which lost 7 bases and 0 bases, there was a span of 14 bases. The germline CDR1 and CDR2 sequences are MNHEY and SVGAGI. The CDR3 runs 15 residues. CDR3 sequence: CASTSRRPSTDTQYF. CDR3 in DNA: TGTGCCAGCACCTCTCGGCGGCCTAGCACAGATACGCAGTATTTT.